This T cell receptor (beta chain) was obtained from a study of blood T cell repertoires in COVID-19. CDR1 and CDR2 from the germline V gene are KGHDR and SFDVKD. The CDR3 sequence is 14 residues long. With 9 bases removed from V and 1 base from J, the gap between germline ends came to 15 bases. Original data processing: Reference gene primer amplification gave estimated nucleated cell counts. Repertoires were generated with immunoSEQ multiplex PCR, while TCRdb's copy carries only in-frame clones and drops some. V and J calls and clone size are as listed in that table; D and trimming were resolved from the DNA. The sample has some 320,000 clones, approximately 85% seen once.

What was sequenced was peripheral blood. This chain uses TRBV24-1 with TRBJ2-7, with TRBD2 as a possible D gene (6 bases). This clonotype was sampled from a human donor in a cohort sampled during active COVID-19. CDR3 sequence reads: CATSAGHLSYEQYF. CDR3 DNA: TGTGCCACCTCGGCGGGGCACCTATCCTACGAGCAGTACTTC.